The rows below give T cell receptor beta chains drawn from one sample of a study of OX40 agonist ivuxolimab in advanced cancers. Measured with immunoSEQ multiplex PCR; TCRdb has only the in-frame clones, and not every one. The table lists just over 14,000 clones, 65% to 75% of them singletons. The specimen comprised CD4+ or CD8+ T cells sorted from blood, sampled in a trial of the OX40 agonist ivuxolimab. These receptors came from an adult with an advanced solid tumor such as melanoma, head and neck, liver or kidney cancer. Each CDR3 is given with its conserved first and last residue. D genes are given only for firm matches. For some rows the clone size is stated as once, few or many, or as a class when expanded; others skip it.

TRBJ2-7,TRBD1,-,TRBV30,TGTGCCTGCGGACAGGTTGCCTACGAGCAGTACTTC,CACGQVAYEQYF
TRBJ2-7,-,-,TRBV28,TGTGCCAGCAGTTCCCACTACGACCCATCCTACGAGCAGTACTTC,CASSSHYDPSYEQYF
TRBJ2-1,-,-,TRBV19,TGTGCCAGTAGAAGAAGCGGTAGCTCCTACAATGAGCAGTTCTTC,CASRRSGSSYNEQFF
TRBJ1-1,TRBD1,-,TRBV30,TGTGCCTGGTGCCTGGGACAGGTGAACACTGAAGCTTTCTTT,CAWCLGQVNTEAFF
TRBJ2-7,-,-,TRBV2,TGTGCCAGCTTCTCGGGAGCGGACTCCTACGAGCAGTACTTC,CASFSGADSYEQYF
TRBJ2-1,-,-,TRBV9,TGTGCCAGCAGCCCTAGCCAGGAACAGTTCTTC,CASSPSQEQFF
TRBJ2-1,TRBD2,-,TRBV11-3,TGTGCCAGCAGCCGAGCGGGAGGGAATGAGCAGTTCTTC,CASSRAGGNEQFF
TRBJ1-2,TRBD1,-,TRBV13,TGTGCCAGCAGCTTAAGGGACAGGGACATCTATGGCTACACCTTC,CASSLRDRDIYGYTF
TRBJ2-7,TRBD1,-,TRBV27,TGTGCCAGCAACCCGACAGGGACACGCTACGAGCAGTACTTC,CASNPTGTRYEQYF
TRBJ2-1,TRBD2,-,TRBV29-1,TGCAGCGCCGAAGAGGCACTAGCGGGAGACAATGAGCAGTTCTTC,CSAEEALAGDNEQFF
TRBJ2-1,TRBD2,-,TRBV7-3,TGTGCCAGCAGCTTATCATTAGCGGGAGGGTTCTACAATGAGCAGTTCTTC,CASSLSLAGGFYNEQFF
TRBJ2-1,-,few,TRBV28,TGTGCCAGCAGTTTAAGGGGTTACAATGAGCAGTTCTTC,CASSLRGYNEQFF